This T cell receptor (beta chain) was captured in a study of OX40 agonist ivuxolimab in advanced cancers. This clone was detected once. Some clones are missing from TCRdb's copy, which holds only in-frame ones; the method was immunoSEQ multiplex PCR. This sample has 40,000 to 50,000 clones, with 80% found just once. Sequenced here: CD4+ or CD8+ T cells sorted from blood, sampled in a trial of the OX40 agonist ivuxolimab. The TCR was taken from an adult with an advanced solid tumor such as melanoma, head and neck, liver or kidney cancer.

Here the CDR3 reads CASSLALNTEAFF. The CDR3 nucleotides read TGCGCCAGCAGCTTGGCGCTGAACACTGAAGCTTTCTTT. The chain combines TRBV5-1 with TRBJ1-1; no reliable D call. The length of the CDR3 is 13 residues. Per germline, CDR1 SGHRS and CDR2 YFSETQ. Trimming stripped 0 bases from V and 0 bases from J, with 3 bases between.